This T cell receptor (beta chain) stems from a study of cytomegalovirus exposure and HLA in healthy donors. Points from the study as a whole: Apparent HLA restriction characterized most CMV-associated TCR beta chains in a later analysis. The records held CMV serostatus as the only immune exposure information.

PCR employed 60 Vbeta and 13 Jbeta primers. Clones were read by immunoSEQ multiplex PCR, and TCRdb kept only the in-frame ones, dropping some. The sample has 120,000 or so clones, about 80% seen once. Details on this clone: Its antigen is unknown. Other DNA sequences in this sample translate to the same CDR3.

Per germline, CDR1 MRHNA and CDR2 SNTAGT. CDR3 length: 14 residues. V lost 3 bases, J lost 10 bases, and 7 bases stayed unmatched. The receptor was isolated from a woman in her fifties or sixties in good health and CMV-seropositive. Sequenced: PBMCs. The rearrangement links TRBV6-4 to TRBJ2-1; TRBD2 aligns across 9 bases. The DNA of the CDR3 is TGTGCCAGCAGTGATTCGGGACTAGCTAACGAGCAGTTCTTC. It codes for CASSDSGLANEQFF.